This T cell receptor beta chain came from a study of identical twins. Points from the study as a whole: The models systematically underestimated how much out-of-frame TCR alpha was shared in monozygotic twins. Memory repertoires showed no such pattern, whereas abundant cord blood beta clonotypes carried fewer insertions.

In this sample, this clonotype turned up many times. Its target is not known. TCRdb used MiXCR to reprocess the 5' RACE reads, holding one entry per CDR3 protein. The table has 400,000 to 550,000 distinct CDR3 sequences, around an eighth seen once. This CDR3 has 16 amino acids. Germline loops: CDR1 SGHDT, CDR2 YYEEEE. After removal of 1 base from V and 7 bases from J, the junction contained 14 bases not matched to a gene. These data also featured in a second study, about yellow fever vaccine responses in identical twins.

This sequence originates from a young woman in good health. Material for sequencing was CD4+ T cells sorted from blood. This chain joins TRBV5-6 and TRBJ2-7; 7 bases agree with TRBD1. This chain's CDR3 is CASSLRNRGPGDEQYF. DNA for the CDR3: TGTGCCAGCAGCTTGAGAAACAGGGGCCCAGGAGATGAGCAGTACTTC.